A single sample is the source of the 29 T cell receptor beta chains below, sequenced in a study of blood T cell repertoires in COVID-19. Measured with immunoSEQ multiplex PCR; TCRdb has only the in-frame clones, and not every one. The sample shows some 200,000 clones, around 86% of them seen only once. Sequenced input: peripheral blood. These receptors all come from a woman of 80 years or more in a cohort sampled during active or convalescent COVID-19.

The chain joins TRBV6-1 to TRBJ2-1, with a weak D call TRBD2 (6 bases). V dropped 4 bases and J dropped 3 bases, with 16 bases sitting between them. This CDR3 is 16 amino acids long. In germline, CDR1 is MNHNS, CDR2 SASEGT. The CDR3 here is CASSGGRDLLYNEQFF. The CDR3 coding sequence is TGTGCCAGCAGTGGGGGCAGGGACTTACTCTACAATGAGCAGTTCTTC.

The rearrangement joins TRBV5-4 to TRBJ2-7; D might be TRBD2 (5 bases). The germline V gene encodes CDR1 SGHNT and CDR2 YYREEE (reference sequence). The CDR3 totals 14 residues. The ends were cut back, 0 bases at V and 2 bases at J, with 9 bases in the middle. The CDR3 coding sequence is TGTGCCAGCAGCTTGGGGGGTAGCGCCTACGAGCAGTACGTC. This codes for CASSLGGSAYEQYV.

The J gene is TRBJ2-5, the V gene TRBV18, with TRBD1 matching over 7 bases. The V segment lost 3 bases and the J segment 1 base; nucleotides outside the gene matches: 2. Germline loops: CDR1 KGHSH, CDR2 LQKENI. CDR3 size: 14 residues. The CDR3 protein is CASSPGTVQETQYF. In DNA form, the CDR3 reads TGTGCCAGCTCACCCGGGACAGTCCAAGAGACCCAGTACTTC. The variable domain in full, completed from reference TRBV18 and TRBJ2-5, reads NAGVMQNPRHLVRRRGQEARLRCSPMKGHSHVYWYRQLPEEGLKFMVYLQKENIIDESGMPKERFSAEFPKEGPSILRIQQVVRGDSAAYFCASSPGTVQETQYFGPGTRLLVL.

The chain links TRBV5-1 to TRBJ1-1; D is perhaps TRBD1 (6 bases). The CDR3 sequence is 14 residues long. The germline V and J ends were trimmed by 1 base and 8 bases, with 15 bases remaining between them. In germline, CDR1 is SGHRS, CDR2 YFSETQ. CDR3 coding DNA: TGCGCCAGCAGCTTGTTACAGGTTCAGGGGGAAGCTTTCTTT. This codes for CASSLLQVQGEAFF.

The chain links TRBV7-9 to TRBJ2-1; the D is unclear. V shed 7 bases and J shed 6 bases, with 13 bases lying between them. CDR1 is SEHNR, CDR2 FQNEAQ, per germline (reference sequence). The length of the CDR3 is 13 residues. The CDR3 sequence is CASIPGMVNEQFF. CDR3 in DNA: TGTGCCAGCATCCCCGGTATGGTCAATGAGCAGTTCTTC.

The chain couples TRBV29-1 to TRBJ2-3; TRBD1 is a possible D gene (6 bases). The CDR3 has 12 amino acids. V gave up 4 bases and J gave up 4 bases, with 9 bases separating them. Germline V gene lookup returns CDR1 SQVTM and CDR2 ANQGSEA. The CDR3 coding sequence is TGCAGCGTTGTAGGACAGCCAGATACGCAGTATTTT. Its protein is CSVVGQPDTQYF.

The chain combines TRBV6-5 with TRBJ2-1; TRBD2 agrees at 10 bases. Unmatched junction bases numbered 9, after V lost 5 bases and J lost 8 bases. The CDR3 consists of 15 residues. Germline loops: CDR1 MNHEY, CDR2 SVGAGI. CDR3 sequence (DNA): TGTGCCAGCAGTCCCGGGACTAGCGCTGGCGATGAGCAGTTCTTC. This codes for CASSPGTSAGDEQFF.

This clone was recorded only once. The rearrangement joins TRBV5-6 to TRBJ2-3, with 9 bases matching TRBD1. Germline V gene sequence: CDR1 SGHDT, CDR2 YYEEEE. This CDR3 has 16 amino acids. V trimming: 3 bases; J trimming: 2 bases; junction bases outside the gene matches: 7. CDR3 protein: CASSWFRDRATDTQYF. Here the CDR3 DNA reads TGTGCCAGCAGCTGGTTCCGGGACAGGGCCACAGATACGCAGTATTTT. The full variable domain, completed using reference TRBV5-6 and TRBJ2-3, is DAGVTQSPTHLIKTRGQQVTLRCSPKSGHDTVSWYQQALGQGPQFIFQYYEEEERQRGNFPDRFSGHQFPNYSSELNVNALLLGDSALYLCASSWFRDRATDTQYFGPGTRLTVL.

The chain combines TRBV3-1 (or the pseudogene TRBV3-2) with TRBJ2-7, with 9 bases that match TRBD2. The CDR3 extends over 14 amino acids. The V and J ends lost 6 bases and 1 base, in that order; junction bases with no gene match: 4. Germline loops: CDR1 LGHDT, CDR2 YNNKEL (reference sequence). The CDR3 nucleotides are TGTGCCAGCAGAGATAGCGGGGGTTCCTACGAGCAGTACGTC. The encoded protein is CASRDSGGSYEQYV.

This sequence joins TRBV24-1 and TRBJ2-2; 10 bases match TRBD2. Germline V gene sequence: CDR1 KGHDR, CDR2 SFDVKD. The ends lost 4 bases at V and 4 bases at J; junction bases unmatched: 11. The CDR3 is 18 residues long. The CDR3 region is CATSDSPGLAIGTGELFF. CDR3 bases: TGTGCCACCAGTGACTCGCCGGGACTAGCGATCGGCACCGGGGAGCTGTTTTTT.

The chain recombines TRBV20-1 with TRBJ2-1; weak D call: TRBD2 (6 bases). The V end was cut by 3 bases, the J end by 1 base, with 10 bases between. The CDR3 runs to 14 residues. Germline V gene lookup returns CDR1 DFQATT and CDR2 SNEGSKA (reference sequence). Here the CDR3 DNA reads TGCAGTGCTAGTGAAGCGGGTTCCTACAATGAGCAGTTCTTC. Translating it yields CSASEAGSYNEQFF.

The V gene is TRBV30, the J gene TRBJ2-3; no clear D gene. Trimming shortened V by 0 bases and J by 0 bases, and 10 bases separated the two germline ends. The CDR3 loop spans 15 amino acids. The germline V gene encodes CDR1 GTSNPN and CDR2 SVGIG (reference sequence). The CDR3 spells CAWSVLRQSTDTQYF. The CDR3 DNA reads as TGTGCCTGGAGTGTACTACGTCAGAGCACAGATACGCAGTATTTT.

The genes are TRBV11-3 and TRBJ2-6; 7 bases match TRBD1. The CDR3 runs 16 residues. The V gene's germline CDR1 is SGHNT and CDR2 YENEEA. The V and J ends lost 5 bases and 3 bases, in that order; junction bases with no gene match: 7. Here the CDR3 reads CASSRNRGGGANVLTF. The CDR3 DNA reads TGTGCCAGCAGCCGAAACAGGGGCGGTGGGGCCAACGTCCTGACTTTC.

This chain links TRBV4-2 with TRBJ1-5; D is perhaps TRBD1 (5 bases). The ends were cut back, 0 bases at V and 7 bases at J, with 13 bases in the middle. CDR3 length equals 15 residues. CDR1 is LGHNA and CDR2 is YNFKEQ in the germline V gene. The CDR3 coding sequence is TGTGCCAGCAGCCAAGATGAAAGGGGTTGGCAGCCCCAGCATTTT. Protein product: CASSQDERGWQPQHF.

The V and J genes are TRBV4-3 and TRBJ2-1, with 14 bases identical to TRBD2. V was clipped by 4 bases and J by 7 bases; unmatched bases: 3. Germline V CDR1 and CDR2: LGHNA, YSLEER. The CDR3 totals 15 residues. The CDR3 nucleotides read TGCGCCAGCAGCCTGACTAGCGGGGGGGCGAATGAGCAGTTCTTC. As protein: CASSLTSGGANEQFF.

The chain has TRBV10-3 and TRBJ2-1; a weak D match, TRBD1 (5 bases). With 4 bases removed from V and 10 bases from J, the gap between germline ends came to 17 bases. The CDR3 loop spans 14 amino acids. From germline, CDR1 is ENHRY and CDR2 SYGVKD. The CDR3 bases are TGTGCCATCAGTGGGGCCAGGGCGCCAGGAGAGCAGTTCTTC. As protein: CAISGARAPGEQFF.

V gene TRBV2 combines with J gene TRBJ1-2; D remains unclear. The CDR3 runs 13 residues. V lost 6 bases and J lost 7, with 15 bases in between. Germline CDR1 SNHLY, CDR2 FYNNEI. The CDR3 region is CASSDAVLAGYTF. CDR3 nucleotide sequence: TGTGCCAGCAGCGACGCGGTTCTGGCTGGCTACACCTTC.

The chain recombines TRBV7-2 with TRBJ2-1, with 8 bases lining up with TRBD2. Germline V gene lookup returns CDR1 SGHTA and CDR2 FQGNSA. CDR3 size: 17 residues. V shed 1 base and J 3 bases; nucleotides not matched to a gene: 8. The chain's CDR3 is CASSLVPRGAYYNEQFF. DNA of the CDR3: TGTGCCAGCAGCTTAGTTCCGCGGGGGGCCTACTACAATGAGCAGTTCTTC.

This clone occurred once. The V gene is TRBV5-4, the J gene TRBJ2-3, with D perhaps matching TRBD2 (5 bases). CDR3 length equals 15 residues. With 3 bases removed from V and 6 bases from J, the gap between germline ends came to 17 bases. Germline V lookup: CDR1 SGHNT, CDR2 YYREEE (reference sequence). The CDR3 nucleotides read TGTGCCAGCAGCTCACGGGGTGAGCACATCGATACGCAGTATTTT. Its protein product is CASSSRGEHIDTQYF. Drawing the rest from reference TRBV5-4 and TRBJ2-3, the complete variable domain is ETGVTQSPTHLIKTRGQQVTLRCSSQSGHNTVSWYQQALGQGPQFIFQYYREEENGRGNFPPRFSGLQFPNYSSELNVNALELDDSALYLCASSSRGEHIDTQYFGPGTRLTVL.

The chain employs TRBV27 and TRBJ2-7, with D possibly matching TRBD2 (7 bases). The ends were cut back, 8 bases at V and 5 bases at J, with 19 bases in the middle. From germline, CDR1 is MNHEY and CDR2 SMNVEV (reference sequence). The CDR3 runs to 14 residues. CDR3 DNA: TGTGCCAGCCGTAGAAGTGCGGGGGACAACGAGCAGTACTTC. Amino acids: CASRRSAGDNEQYF.

In this sample, this clone turned up once. The genes are TRBV28 and TRBJ1-2; D is possibly TRBD1 (6 bases). In germline, CDR1 is MDHEN, CDR2 SYDVKM. V lost 4 bases and J 8 bases, leaving 20 bases between the germline ends. The CDR3 totals 15 residues. The CDR3 region is CASSSRQAQRVGYTF. CDR3 DNA: TGTGCCAGCAGTTCCCGACAGGCACAGCGAGTCGGCTACACCTTC.

The chain employs TRBV5-4 and TRBJ2-3; D possibly corresponds to TRBD1 (5 bases). V was pared by 1 base and J by 5 bases, with 14 bases between. Looked up from germline, CDR1 is SGHNT and CDR2 is YYREEE (reference sequence). The CDR3 has 15 residues. The CDR3 DNA is TGTGCCAGCAGCTTGAGTCGGCAGGGAAGAGATACGCAGTATTTT. Its translation: CASSLSRQGRDTQYF.

This chain joins TRBV15 and TRBJ2-3; D perhaps matches TRBD2 (6 bases). Germline V gene lookup returns CDR1 LNHNV and CDR2 YYDKDF (reference sequence). Trimming removed 4 bases from V and 0 bases from J, with 14 bases in between. CDR3 size: 16 residues. The CDR3 region is CATSTGPGLSTDTQYF. The CDR3 coding sequence is TGTGCCACCAGCACTGGGCCGGGACTTAGCACAGATACGCAGTATTTT.

This clone was picked up one time. This rearrangement joins TRBV24-1 to TRBJ1-2; possible D gene TRBD1, 5 bases. Germline CDR1 and CDR2: KGHDR and SFDVKD. The germline V and J ends were trimmed by 0 bases and 2 bases, with 6 bases remaining between them. The CDR3 consists of 14 residues. In nucleotides, the CDR3 is TGTGCCACCAGTGATTTGGGGGGGAACTATGGCTACACCTTC. This encodes CATSDLGGNYGYTF.

This clone was counted a single time. J is TRBJ2-1 and V is TRBV7-9, with D hard to call. Germline V gene data show CDR1 as SEHNR and CDR2 as FQNEAQ (reference sequence). The CDR3 is 17 residues long. Trimming shortened V by 2 bases and J by 1 base, and 15 bases separated the two germline ends. CDR3 nucleotides: TGTGCCAGCAGCTTACCTCTAGGCGAACGGTCCTACAATGAGCAGTTCTTC. This gives the protein CASSLPLGERSYNEQFF.

The rearrangement joins TRBV28 to TRBJ1-3, with TRBD1 matching 7 bases. The V and J ends lost 2 bases and 4 bases, in that order; junction bases with no gene match: 5. The CDR3 is 15 amino acids. CDR1 is MDHEN, CDR2 SYDVKM, per germline. CDR3 nucleotide sequence: TGTGCCAGCAGTTTAACAGGGGCTGTGGGAAACACCATATATTTT. This sequence encodes CASSLTGAVGNTIYF. Full variable domain (remainder filled in from reference TRBV28 and TRBJ1-3): DVKVTQSSRYLVKRTGEKVFLECVQDMDHENMFWYRQDPGLGLRLIYFSYDVKMKEKGDIPEGYSVSREKKERFSLILESASTNQTSMYLCASSLTGAVGNTIYFGEGSWLTVV.

The V gene is TRBV7-2, the J gene TRBJ1-5; D is possibly TRBD1 (6 bases). Germline values: CDR1 SGHTA, CDR2 FQGNSA. The CDR3 length is 15 residues. V shed 5 bases and J shed 5 bases, with 16 bases lying between them. The CDR3 DNA sequence: TGTGCCAGCAGCCCCGAACAGGGTGTAGATCAGCCCCAGCATTTT. Encoded protein: CASSPEQGVDQPQHF.

The rearrangement uses TRBV6-5 and TRBJ2-1; 7 nucleotides line up with TRBD2. The CDR3 has 11 residues. Germline V CDR1 and CDR2: MNHEY, SVGAGI. V was clipped by 10 bases and J by 7 bases; unmatched bases: 4. The CDR3 region has the DNA TGTGCCACGCGGGAGTGGAATGAGCAGTTCTTC. Translation: CATREWNEQFF.

In this sample, this clone turned up once. The rearrangement links TRBV7-8 to TRBJ2-3, with 9 bases lining up with TRBD2. In germline, CDR1 is SGHVS, CDR2 FQNEAQ. Trimming took 1 base from V and 6 from J; bases not matched to a gene: 5. The CDR3 runs to 15 residues. The chain's CDR3 is CASSLVRGGRDTQYF. The CDR3 DNA sequence: TGTGCCAGCAGCTTAGTGCGGGGGGGCCGCGATACGCAGTATTTT.